The 3 T cell receptor beta chains below come from one sample, sequenced in a study of T cell responses to AZD1222 COVID-19 vaccine. Using immunoSEQ multiplex PCR, the repertoire was profiled, and TCRdb retains in-frame clones only, with some absent. The repertoire holds approximately 180,000 clones, with 90% as singletons. The sample consisted of peripheral blood, taken 28 days after the second dose of the MenACWY control vaccine. Receptor source: an adult who received the MenACWY meningococcal vaccine as a control.

Here the CDR3 reads CASSYRVGEGEETQYF. DNA for the CDR3: TGTGCCAGCAGTTACCGCGTAGGGGAGGGAGAAGAGACCCAGTACTTC. The chain is built from TRBV6-2 or TRBV6-3 and TRBJ2-5; TRBD2 matches 7 bases. CDR3 length: 16 residues. The germline CDR1 and CDR2 sequences are MNHEY and SVGEGT. After removal of 2 bases from V and 3 bases from J, the junction contained 9 bases not matched to a gene.

The chain is built from TRBV23-1 and TRBJ1-2, with 7 bases fitting TRBD1. TRBV23-1 is flagged as an ORF with uncertain function. V was clipped by 3 bases and J by 4 bases; unmatched bases: 2. This CDR3 has 13 residues. CDR3 sequence (DNA): TGCGCCAGCAGTCACTCAGGGGGCTATGGCTACACCTTC. This translates into CASSHSGGYGYTF.

The rearrangement uses TRBV7-2 and TRBJ2-7, with D maybe TRBD2 (7 bases). The CDR3 loop spans 15 amino acids. V was shortened by 4 bases and J by 6 bases, with 19 bases between the two germline ends. Per germline, CDR1 SGHTA and CDR2 FQGNSA. The CDR3 here is CASSSLGGRAAEQYF. DNA for the CDR3: TGTGCCAGCAGCTCGCTGGGGGGGCGCGCAGCCGAGCAGTACTTC.